A selection of T cell receptor beta chains follows, all from one sample in a study of cytomegalovirus exposure and HLA in healthy donors. Sequenced by immunoSEQ multiplex PCR; TCRdb stores in-frame clones only, minus some. Of 170,000 or so clones detected, approximately 80% appear once; the ten largest clones hold 4.8%. Sequenced: PBMCs. The receptor set was obtained from a man aged 18 to 29 in good health and CMV-seronegative. CDR3s include the opening cysteine and the closing phenylalanine or tryptophan. The D gene is left open where the match is weak. Expanded clones are given a class, and other clones once, few, many or no size at all.

D gene	V gene	clone size	J gene	CDR3 DNA	CDR3 protein
TRBD2	TRBV2	-	TRBJ2-3	TGTGCCAGGGGGTTCGGGGGGGACACAGATACGCAGTATTTT	CARGFGGDTDTQYF
TRBD1	TRBV5-6	-	TRBJ1-5	TGTGCCAGCAGCTCGCTGGGACAGGGAAGAGATCAGCCCCAGCATTTT	CASSSLGQGRDQPQHF
-	TRBV7-2	-	TRBJ1-5	TGTGCCAGCAGCCAAAAATTTGGACAAGGGATACAGCCCCAGCATTTT	CASSQKFGQGIQPQHF
-	TRBV4-1	-	TRBJ2-7	TGCGCCAGCAGCCAAGATCACCCAGGGGTGATTAACTACGAGCAGTACTTC	CASSQDHPGVINYEQYF
-	TRBV11-3	-	TRBJ1-5	TGTGCCAGCAGCTTACACGGGAATCAGCCCCAGCATTTT	CASSLHGNQPQHF
TRBD2	TRBV28	-	TRBJ2-7	TGTGCCAGCAGTTACGTATCTAGCGGGAGAAGTTTTAGGTACGAGCAGTACTTC	CASSYVSSGRSFRYEQYF
TRBD1	TRBV29-1	-	TRBJ2-3	TGCAGCGTAGCGAGACAGGGGGCGTTGGCAGATACGCAGTATTTT	CSVARQGALADTQYF
TRBD1	TRBV28	-	TRBJ1-5	TGTGCCAGCAGCCTTAGGGGGCGCAGCAATCAGCCCCAGCATTTT	CASSLRGRSNQPQHF
-	TRBV19	-	TRBJ2-6	TGTGCCAGTTCCCGGGACACCTGGTCTAGTGGCAACGTCCTGACTTTC	CASSRDTWSSGNVLTF
-	TRBV4-2	once	TRBJ1-4	TGTGCCAGCAGCCAAAACAGGGATGCGAATGAAAAACTGTTTTTT	CASSQNRDANEKLFF
-	TRBV28	-	TRBJ1-1	TGTGCCAGCAAGGGGGTCTGGGACACTGAAGCTTTCTTT	CASKGVWDTEAFF
TRBD1	TRBV7-8	-	TRBJ1-5	TGTGCCAGCAGCTTAGCGACAGGGCAGGTCAATCAGCCCCAGCATTTT	CASSLATGQVNQPQHF
-	TRBV2	-	TRBJ1-5	TGTGCCAGCAGTTTGTGGGCGGACTTGGATGAACAGCCCCAGCATTTT	CASSLWADLDEQPQHF
TRBD1	TRBV6-1	-	TRBJ2-7	TGTGCCAGCAGTGAAGGCGGGACAGGGATTTTTTACGAGCAGTACTTC	CASSEGGTGIFYEQYF
TRBD1	TRBV5-4	-	TRBJ1-2	TGTGCCAGCAGCTCGGACAGGTTCTATGGCTACACCTTC	CASSSDRFYGYTF
TRBD1	TRBV6-6	-	TRBJ1-4	TGTGCCAGCAGTATAACAGGGGCTCCTAATGAAAAACTGTTTTTT	CASSITGAPNEKLFF
-	TRBV27	once	TRBJ2-7	TGTGCCAGCAGTTTATCGTTATTCTACGAGCAGTACTTC	CASSLSLFYEQYF
-	TRBV19	-	TRBJ1-1	TGTGCCAGTAGTCTGGGGGCGTATTCTGAAGCTTTCTTT	CASSLGAYSEAFF
TRBD2	TRBV2	-	TRBJ2-7	TGTGCCAGCCTAGCGGGAGGTACTTACGAGCAGTACTTC	CASLAGGTYEQYF
TRBD1	TRBV5-1	-	TRBJ1-2	TGCGCCAGCAGACGGGACAGGGACCTAAACTATGGCTACACCTTC	CASRRDRDLNYGYTF
-	TRBV7-9	-	TRBJ2-7	TGTGCCAGCAGCTTAGTGACAGGACAGACCTACGAGCAGTACTTC	CASSLVTGQTYEQYF
-	TRBV19	-	TRBJ1-5	TGTGCCAGCTCAGGACAAAGCAATCAGCCCCAGCATTTT	CASSGQSNQPQHF
TRBD2	TRBV9	-	TRBJ2-1	TGTGCCAGCAGCGTACGCGGGGGAACCTACAATGAGCAGTTCTTC	CASSVRGGTYNEQFF
-	TRBV5-1	-	TRBJ1-4	TGCGCCAGCAGCTTGACAGGCCTAAATGAAAAACTGTTTTTT	CASSLTGLNEKLFF
-	TRBV27	-	TRBJ2-3	TGTGCCAGCAGTTTAGTTGCCGTAGGGGCGAGACTTAGCACAGATACGCAGTATTTT	CASSLVAVGARLSTDTQYF
TRBD1	TRBV18	-	TRBJ2-3	TGTGCCAGCTCACCTACCGACAGGGGGCGATCCACAGATACGCAGTATTTT	CASSPTDRGRSTDTQYF
TRBD1	TRBV5-1	-	TRBJ1-4	TGCGCCAGCAGCCCTGAAGGGGGCGCGGGTGAAAAACTGTTTTTT	CASSPEGGAGEKLFF
-	TRBV7-9	-	TRBJ1-1	TGTGCCAGCAGCCGGAGCGGGCCGCATACTCAAGCTTTCTTT	CASSRSGPHTQAFF
TRBD1	TRBV5-6	once	TRBJ2-7	TGTGCCAGCAGTTCTACAGGGGCCCCATCCTACGAGCAGTACTTC	CASSSTGAPSYEQYF
-	TRBV27	-	TRBJ1-2	TGTGCCAGCGCCCAGGCGGGGGCGAACTATGGCTACACCTTC	CASAQAGANYGYTF
-	TRBV28	-	TRBJ1-1	TGTGCCAGTAAGGCGGGGGCTAAGAACACTGAAGCTTTCTTT	CASKAGAKNTEAFF
TRBD1	TRBV18	-	TRBJ2-7	TGTGCCAGCTCCCAGGGGACAGGGGCCGCCTACGAGCAGTACTTC	CASSQGTGAAYEQYF
-	TRBV15	-	TRBJ2-3	TGTGCCACCAGCAGAGGCGCCTTTAGGGGCGTTAGGGATACGCAGTATTTT	CATSRGAFRGVRDTQYF
-	TRBV6-5	-	TRBJ2-7	TGTGCCAGCAGAGAACGCCAGGGGCTTAACGGTGAGCAGTACTTC	CASRERQGLNGEQYF
TRBD2	TRBV4-2	-	TRBJ2-7	TGTGCCAGCGGCCACCCCCCCAGCGGGGGCTTCTACGAGCAGTACTTC	CASGHPPSGGFYEQYF
-	TRBV5-1	-	TRBJ1-2	TGCGCCAGCAGCTTGGAGAACTACTATGGCTACACCTTC	CASSLENYYGYTF
TRBD1	TRBV10-3	once	TRBJ2-5	TGTGCCATCAGTGTCCAGGGGGAAGAGACCCAGTACTTC	CAISVQGEETQYF
TRBD2	TRBV6-5	-	TRBJ2-2	TGTGCCAGCAGCCTCGGGGGGGCCGGGGAGCTGTTTTTT	CASSLGGAGELFF
TRBD1	TRBV5-6	-	TRBJ2-7	TGTGCCAGCAGCCGACAGGGGAGAGGGGTATACGAGCAGTACTTC	CASSRQGRGVYEQYF
-	TRBV7-6	-	TRBJ2-7	TGTGCCAGCAGTACGGGGGGCGGCTCATCCTACGAGCAGTACTTC	CASSTGGGSSYEQYF
-	TRBV15	-	TRBJ1-6	TGTGCCACCAGTCCTCTCGAGGCGGGTTCACCCCTCCACTTT	CATSPLEAGSPLHF
TRBD2	TRBV30	-	TRBJ2-3	TGTGCCTGGAGTGTACTAAGGAGGACTAGCGGGATGGGAACAGATACGCAGTATTTT	CAWSVLRRTSGMGTDTQYF
-	TRBV28	-	TRBJ1-1	TGTGCCAGCAGTTTATACCGGGTGAACACTGAAGCTTTCTTT	CASSLYRVNTEAFF
-	TRBV9	-	TRBJ2-7	TGTGCCAGCAGCCCAGTAGCTGGGGGCGCGATCACCTACGAGCAGTACTTC	CASSPVAGGAITYEQYF
-	TRBV19	once	TRBJ2-7	TGTGCCAGTAGACAGACACGAAGTTCATACGAGCAGTACTTC	CASRQTRSSYEQYF
-	TRBV5-4	-	TRBJ1-2	TGTGCCAGCAGCTCGGACACTCTAAACTATGGCTACACCTTC	CASSSDTLNYGYTF
-	TRBV7-9	-	TRBJ2-2	TGTTCCAGCAGCTCCTTGATTGGACAGCCTCTCGGGGAGCTGTTTTTT	CSSSSLIGQPLGELFF
-	TRBV10-3	-	TRBJ1-5	TGTGCCATCAGCGGACAAAATAGCAATCAGCCCCAGCATTTT	CAISGQNSNQPQHF
-	TRBV6-5	-	TRBJ2-1	TGTGCCAGCAGTCTCCGTAATGAGCAGTTCTTC	CASSLRNEQFF
TRBD1	TRBV27	-	TRBJ1-2	TGTGCCAGCAGAAGACTCCGGGACAGGGACGGCTACACCTTC	CASRRLRDRDGYTF
TRBD2	TRBV5-1	-	TRBJ2-5	TGCGCCAGCAGCAGGGGACTAGCGGGGGGACAACAAGAGACCCAGTACTTC	CASSRGLAGGQQETQYF
-	TRBV28	-	TRBJ1-1	TGTGCCAGCAGTCCTCAGAGGGAGAACACTGAAGCTTTCTTT	CASSPQRENTEAFF
TRBD1	TRBV5-6	once	TRBJ2-5	TGTGCCAGCAGCTTGTGGGAGACAGGGAGAGAGACCCAGTACTTC	CASSLWETGRETQYF
-	TRBV15	-	TRBJ1-1	TGTGCCACCAGCAGCGGGGAGAGGAACACTGAAGCTTTCTTT	CATSSGERNTEAFF
-	TRBV10-3	-	TRBJ2-1	TGTGCCATCAGTGAGTCGGGGCAGCACAATGAGCAGTTCTTC	CAISESGQHNEQFF